This TCR beta chain was captured by sequencing in a study of T-cell reconstitution after alpha-beta-depleted transplantation in children. The TCRbeta library incorporated unique molecular identifiers. One entry per CDR3 protein results from TCRdb running MiXCR on the PCR reads. There are some 240,000 distinct CDR3 sequences in the sample; over 9.5% occur only once, and approximately 5.4% lies in the top ten. Trimming left V 2 bases short and J 2 bases short, with 10 bases between. In germline, CDR1 is MNHEY, CDR2 SMNVEV (reference sequence). The CDR3 runs to 14 residues. The chain recombines TRBV27 with TRBJ2-7; a possible D gene is TRBD1 (6 bases). The receptor was derived from a human donor who donated a stem cell graft to a child with SCID. The specimen was PBMCs from the stem cell graft donor, collected from the stem cell graft. As DNA, the CDR3 is TGTGCCAGCAGTTTACGGGACAAGGCCTACGAGCAGTACTTC. Translated, it gives CASSLRDKAYEQYF.